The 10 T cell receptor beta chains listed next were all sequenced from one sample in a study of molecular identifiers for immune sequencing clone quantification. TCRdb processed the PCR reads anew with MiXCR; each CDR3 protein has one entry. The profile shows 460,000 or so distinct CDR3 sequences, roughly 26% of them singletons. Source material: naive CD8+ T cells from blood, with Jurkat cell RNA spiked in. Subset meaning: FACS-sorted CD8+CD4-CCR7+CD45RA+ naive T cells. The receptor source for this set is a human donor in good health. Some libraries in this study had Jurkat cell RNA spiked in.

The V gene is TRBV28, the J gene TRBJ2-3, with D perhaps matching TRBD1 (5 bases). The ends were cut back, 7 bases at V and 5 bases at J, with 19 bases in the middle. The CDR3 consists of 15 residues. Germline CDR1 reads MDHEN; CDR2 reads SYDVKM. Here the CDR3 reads CASTISPDRLDTQYF. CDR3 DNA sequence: TGTGCCAGCACCATTTCGCCAGACAGACTAGATACGCAGTATTTT.

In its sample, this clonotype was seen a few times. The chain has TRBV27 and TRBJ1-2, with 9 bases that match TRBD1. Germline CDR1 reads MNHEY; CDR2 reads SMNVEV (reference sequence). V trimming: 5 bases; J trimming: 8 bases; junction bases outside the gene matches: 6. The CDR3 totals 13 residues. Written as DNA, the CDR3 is TGTGCCAGCAGTGTCGGGACAGGGTTGGGCTACACCTTC. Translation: CASSVGTGLGYTF.

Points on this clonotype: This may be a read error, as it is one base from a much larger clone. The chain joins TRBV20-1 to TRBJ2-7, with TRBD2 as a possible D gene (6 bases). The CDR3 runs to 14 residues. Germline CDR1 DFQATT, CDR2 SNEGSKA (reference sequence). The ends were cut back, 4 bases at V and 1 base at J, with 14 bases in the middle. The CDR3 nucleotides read TGCAGTGCTATTGGCCGGGGGAGTTCCTACGAGCAGTACTTC. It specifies CSAIGRGSSYEQYF.

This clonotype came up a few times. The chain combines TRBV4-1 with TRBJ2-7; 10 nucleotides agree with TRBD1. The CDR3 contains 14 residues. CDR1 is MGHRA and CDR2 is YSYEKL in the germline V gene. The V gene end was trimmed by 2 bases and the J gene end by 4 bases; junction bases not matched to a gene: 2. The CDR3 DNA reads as TGCGCCAGCAGCCAATGGGACAGGGGATACGAGCAGTACTTC. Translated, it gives CASSQWDRGYEQYF.

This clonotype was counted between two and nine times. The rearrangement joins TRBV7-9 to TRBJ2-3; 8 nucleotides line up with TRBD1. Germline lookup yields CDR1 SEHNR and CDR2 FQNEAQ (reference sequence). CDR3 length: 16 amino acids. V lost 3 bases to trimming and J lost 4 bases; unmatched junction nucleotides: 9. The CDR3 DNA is TGTGCCAGCAGCTTCGTCCGGGACAGGCCCCCAGATACGCAGTATTTT. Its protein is CASSFVRDRPPDTQYF.

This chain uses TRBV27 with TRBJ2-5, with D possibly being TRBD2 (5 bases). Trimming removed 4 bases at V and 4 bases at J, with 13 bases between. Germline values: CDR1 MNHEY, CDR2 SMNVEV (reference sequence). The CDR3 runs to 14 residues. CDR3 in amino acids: CASSSRFGRETQYF. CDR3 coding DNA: TGTGCCAGCAGTTCGAGATTTGGGAGAGAGACCCAGTACTTC.

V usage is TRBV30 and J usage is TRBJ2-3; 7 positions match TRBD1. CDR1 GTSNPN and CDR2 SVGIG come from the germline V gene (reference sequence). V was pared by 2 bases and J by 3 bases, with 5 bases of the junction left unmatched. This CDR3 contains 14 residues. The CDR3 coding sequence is TGTGCCTGGAGTCGAGCAGGGGGTACAGATACGCAGTATTTT. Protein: CAWSRAGGTDTQYF.

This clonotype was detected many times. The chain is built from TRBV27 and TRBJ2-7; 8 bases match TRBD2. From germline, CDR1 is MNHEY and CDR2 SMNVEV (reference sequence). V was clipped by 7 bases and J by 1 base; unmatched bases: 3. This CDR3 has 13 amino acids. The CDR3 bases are TGTGCCAGCAAGTTAGCGGGGTCCTACGAGCAGTACTTC. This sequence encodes CASKLAGSYEQYF.

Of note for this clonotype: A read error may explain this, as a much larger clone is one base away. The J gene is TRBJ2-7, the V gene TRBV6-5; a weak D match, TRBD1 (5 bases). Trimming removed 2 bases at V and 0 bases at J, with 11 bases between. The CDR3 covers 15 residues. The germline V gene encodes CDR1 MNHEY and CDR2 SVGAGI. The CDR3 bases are TGTGCCAGCAGTTACGGGCAGGGCCACTCCTACGAGCAGTACTTC. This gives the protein CASSYGQGHSYEQYF.

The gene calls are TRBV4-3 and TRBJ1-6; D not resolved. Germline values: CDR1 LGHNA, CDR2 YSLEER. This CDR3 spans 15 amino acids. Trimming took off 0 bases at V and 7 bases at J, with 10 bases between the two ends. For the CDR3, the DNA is TGCGCCAGCAGCCAAGATTGGCCGGCAAATTCACCCCTCCACTTT. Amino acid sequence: CASSQDWPANSPLHF.